The clone carrying this TCR beta chain is large by share. Its antigen remains unknown. This sample was taken from a study of immune heterogeneity within non-small cell lung tumors. Study context: With respect to histology, the tumors encompassed a handful of squamous cell carcinomas, some 10 non-squamous carcinomas and 1 not otherwise specified.

Multiplex PCR relied on 32 V and 13 J primers to amplify TCR beta CDR3. In TCRdb, the multiplex PCR reads were re-called with MiXCR into one record per CDR3 protein. The table records around 2,200 distinct CDR3 sequences, about a quarter of them present only once. Study-wide findings and caveats: Individual patients mostly differed in their high-frequency T-cell receptor beta clonotypes. Local T-cell clonality tracked local tumor mutational burden; the correlation was moderate but significant (R approximately 0.35). High-frequency clones unique to single sites coexisted with identical dominant CDR3 beta clonotypes that recurred across tumor sites within a patient.

The authors used about 600 ng of bulk tumor genomic DNA per sample as template. Several widely spaced biopsies per primary tumor were taken during surgery. Enrolled individuals presented with untreated, newly diagnosed non-small cell lung cancer and received curative surgery. This TCR derives from a man aged 55-75 years with non-small cell lung cancer. Sequencing was performed on lung tumor tissue.

The CDR3 region is CASSMTGSDSPLHF. As DNA, the CDR3 is TGCGCCAGCAGCATGACAGGGAGTGATTCACCCCTCCACTTT. J is TRBJ1-6 and V is TRBV5-1; 7 nucleotides align to TRBD1. V was clipped by 4 bases and J by 8 bases; unmatched bases: 6. This CDR3 spans 14 amino acids. From germline, CDR1 is SGHRS and CDR2 YFSETQ.